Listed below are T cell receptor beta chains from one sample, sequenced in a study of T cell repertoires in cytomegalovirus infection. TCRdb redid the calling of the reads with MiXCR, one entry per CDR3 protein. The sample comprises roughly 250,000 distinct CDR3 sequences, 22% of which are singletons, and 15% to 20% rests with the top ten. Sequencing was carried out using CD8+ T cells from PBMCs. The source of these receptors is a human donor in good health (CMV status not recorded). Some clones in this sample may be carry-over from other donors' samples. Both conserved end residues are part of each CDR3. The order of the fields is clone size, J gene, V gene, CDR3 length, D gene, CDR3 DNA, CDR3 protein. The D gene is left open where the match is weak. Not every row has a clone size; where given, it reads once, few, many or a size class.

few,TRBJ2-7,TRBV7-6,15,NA,TGTGCCAGCAGCCACCCGGGCCTCGGAGCCTACGAGCAGTACTTC,CASSHPGLGAYEQYF
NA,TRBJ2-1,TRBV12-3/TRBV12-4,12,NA,TGTGCCAGCGGCCCCCTTTTCAATGAGCAGTTCTTC,CASGPLFNEQFF
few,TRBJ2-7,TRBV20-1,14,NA,TGCAGTGCTAGGGGTGAGATGCGGGGCTACGAGCAGTACTTC,CSARGEMRGYEQYF
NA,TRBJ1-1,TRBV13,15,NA,TGTGCCAGCAGCTCCCGCTCCTTCGGGGACACTGAAGCTTTCTTT,CASSSRSFGDTEAFF
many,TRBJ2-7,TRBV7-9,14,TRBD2,TGTGCCAGCACCACTAGCGGGGGTCCCTACGAGCAGTACTTC,CASTTSGGPYEQYF
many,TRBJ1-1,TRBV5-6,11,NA,TGTGCCAGCAGCTTGGCACTAGAAGCTTTCTTT,CASSLALEAFF
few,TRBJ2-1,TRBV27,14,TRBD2,TGTGCCAGCAGCCCGGGGGGGCCAGCCAATGAGCAGTTCTTC,CASSPGGPANEQFF
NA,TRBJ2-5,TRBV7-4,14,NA,TGTGCCAGCAGCTTAATCGACCCTCGGGAGACCCAGTACTTC,CASSLIDPRETQYF
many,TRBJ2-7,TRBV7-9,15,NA,TGTGCCAGCAGCCCCCTTAACACAGGGTGGTACGAGCAGTACTTC,CASSPLNTGWYEQYF
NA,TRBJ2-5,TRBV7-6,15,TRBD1,TGTGCCAGCAGCTTAGCGGGGACAGACCAAGAGACCCAGTACTTC,CASSLAGTDQETQYF
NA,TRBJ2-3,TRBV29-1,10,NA,TGCAGCGTCATCTCTGATACGCAGTATTTT,CSVISDTQYF
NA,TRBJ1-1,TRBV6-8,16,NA,TGTGCCAGCAGTTACCGGTCGTACCCTATGAACACTGAAGCTTTCTTT,CASSYRSYPMNTEAFF
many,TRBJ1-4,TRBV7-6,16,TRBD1,TGTGCCAGCAGCAGCGCTGCGGGACAGGGGGTCGACAAACTGTTTTTT,CASSSAAGQGVDKLFF
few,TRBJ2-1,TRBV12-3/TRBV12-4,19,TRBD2,TGTGCCAGCAGTTTATTTGGACTAGCGGGCCCCATCTCAGGGAATGAGCAGTTCTTC,CASSLFGLAGPISGNEQFF
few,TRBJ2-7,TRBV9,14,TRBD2,TGTGCCAGCAGCCCTAGCGGGGGGCTCTACGAGCAGTACTTC,CASSPSGGLYEQYF
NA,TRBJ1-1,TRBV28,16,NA,TGTGCCAGCAGCCCTATGGCAGGGTGGATGAACACTGAAGCTTTCTTT,CASSPMAGWMNTEAFF
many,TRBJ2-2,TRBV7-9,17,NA,TGTGCCAGCAGCGATAGCGTGTCTTCCGGGCGTATGGGGGAGCTGTTTTTT,CASSDSVSSGRMGELFF
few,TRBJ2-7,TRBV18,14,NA,TGTGCCAGCTCACCATCGGCAGGAGGTACGGAGCAGTACTTC,CASSPSAGGTEQYF
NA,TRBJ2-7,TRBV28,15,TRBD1,TGTGCCAGCAGTTTAGACGGGACAGTAACCTACGAGCAGTACTTC,CASSLDGTVTYEQYF
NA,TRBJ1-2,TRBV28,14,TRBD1,TGTGCCAGCAAATTACAGGGGGATGAGGAAGGCTACACCTTC,CASKLQGDEEGYTF
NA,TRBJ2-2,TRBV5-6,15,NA,TGTGCCAGCCAAGGCCGGCGGTGGAACACCGGGGAGCTGTTTTTT,CASQGRRWNTGELFF
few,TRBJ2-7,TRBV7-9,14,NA,TGTGCCAGCAGCTTAGAACTGGGGGGCTACGAGCAGTACTTC,CASSLELGGYEQYF
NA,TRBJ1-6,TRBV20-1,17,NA,TGCAGTGCTAGAGATTTGGAGGGCAGCTCCTATAATTCACCCCTCCACTTT,CSARDLEGSSYNSPLHF
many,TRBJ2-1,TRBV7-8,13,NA,TGTGCCAGCAGCACGACAGTATACAATGAGCAGTTCTTC,CASSTTVYNEQFF
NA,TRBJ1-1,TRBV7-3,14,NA,TGTGCCAGTAGCTTAAGTGCAGGGGACACTGAAGCTTTCTTT,CASSLSAGDTEAFF
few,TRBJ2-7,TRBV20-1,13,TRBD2,TGCAGTGCTGGACTAGGGGCCGCCTACGAGCAGTACTTC,CSAGLGAAYEQYF
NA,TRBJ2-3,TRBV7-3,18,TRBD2,TGTGCCAGCAGTTCTGGACTAGCGGGGGGAGCCGGATTTAATACGCAGTATTTT,CASSSGLAGGAGFNTQYF
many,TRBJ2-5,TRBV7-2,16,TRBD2,TGTGCCAGCAGCTTTGATCGCGGGGGGGCCGGGGAGACCCAGTACTTC,CASSFDRGGAGETQYF
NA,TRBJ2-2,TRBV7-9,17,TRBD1,TGTGCCAGCAGCTTAAGCTGGGACAGGACGAACACCGGGGAGCTGTTTTTT,CASSLSWDRTNTGELFF
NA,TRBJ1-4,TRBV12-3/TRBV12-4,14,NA,TGTGCCAGCAGTCCCCAGGGGCCTAATGAAAAACTGTTTTTT,CASSPQGPNEKLFF
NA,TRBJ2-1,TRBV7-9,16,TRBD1,TGTGCCAGCAGCTTAGAAAGGGGGCAGAAAGATTATGAGCAGTTCTTC,CASSLERGQKDYEQFF
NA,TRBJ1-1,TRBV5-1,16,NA,TGCGCCAGCAGCTTGGCCGTACATTTAGGGAACACTGAAGCTTTCTTT,CASSLAVHLGNTEAFF
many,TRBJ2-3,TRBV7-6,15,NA,TGTGCCAGCAGCTCCCAGACAGTCTACACAGATACGCAGTATTTT,CASSSQTVYTDTQYF
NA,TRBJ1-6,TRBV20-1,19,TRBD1,TGCAGTGCTAGAGCTTTCCCGGGACAGATTGGGGCTCATAATTCACCCCTCCACTTT,CSARAFPGQIGAHNSPLHF
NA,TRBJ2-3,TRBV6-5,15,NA,TGTGCCAGCAGTTACCGACTCGACAGCACAGATACGCAGTATTTT,CASSYRLDSTDTQYF
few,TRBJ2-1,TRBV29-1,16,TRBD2,TGCAGCGTTGAGACCCCTAGCGGGGGGCATTACAATGAGCAGTTCTTC,CSVETPSGGHYNEQFF
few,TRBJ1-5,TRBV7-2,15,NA,TGTGCCAGCAGCTTAGAACTTCCAGGGAGCCAGCCCCAGCATTTT,CASSLELPGSQPQHF
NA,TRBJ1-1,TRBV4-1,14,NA,TGCGCCAGCAGCCAACCGACAGCGAACACTGAAGCTTTCTTT,CASSQPTANTEAFF
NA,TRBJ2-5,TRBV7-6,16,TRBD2,TGTGCCAGCAGCTCTTCTAGCGGGGGGGCGCGAGAGACCCAGTACTTC,CASSSSSGGARETQYF
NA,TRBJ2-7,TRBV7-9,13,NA,TGTGCCAGCAGCCCCCGCCCCGGAGACGAGCAGTACTTC,CASSPRPGDEQYF
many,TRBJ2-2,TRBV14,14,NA,TGTGCCAGCAGCCTCCCGTCCTCGGGCGGGGAGCTGTTTTTT,CASSLPSSGGELFF
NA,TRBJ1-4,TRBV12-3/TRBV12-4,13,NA,TGTGCCAGCAGGGCCCCTCTGAATGAAAAACTGTTTTTT,CASRAPLNEKLFF